This TCR beta chain was recovered during a study of T cell clonality in common variable immunodeficiency. Points from the study as a whole: What drives increased CVID clonality needs T cell subpopulation sequencing. Common variable immunodeficiency TCR beta sequences reportedly had fewer deletions and N-nucleotide insertions. Fewer TCRbeta clones were shared among CVID subjects than controls.

Assay used: immunoSEQ multiplex PCR; TCRdb lists only in-frame clones, some missing. The sample was found to contain around 10,000 clones, and every one recurs. Germline loops: CDR1 LNHDA, CDR2 SQIVND (reference sequence). The CDR3 spans 13 residues. The V end was cut by 5 bases, the J end by 9 bases, with 14 bases between. Comment on this clone: Its antigen is currently unknown. The read finishes 3 residues shy of the CDR3 end, and the germline J gene is used to complete it.

Sequencing was performed on peripheral blood mononuclear cells. The genes are TRBV19 and TRBJ1-5; TRBD1 might be the D (6 bases). This TCR came from a human donor with common variable immunodeficiency. Partial CDR3 DNA: TGTGCCAGTAGTTACAGGGTTGCGGGGCCC. Its translation is CASSYRVAGP. In full, the CDR3 reads CASSYRVAGPQHF.